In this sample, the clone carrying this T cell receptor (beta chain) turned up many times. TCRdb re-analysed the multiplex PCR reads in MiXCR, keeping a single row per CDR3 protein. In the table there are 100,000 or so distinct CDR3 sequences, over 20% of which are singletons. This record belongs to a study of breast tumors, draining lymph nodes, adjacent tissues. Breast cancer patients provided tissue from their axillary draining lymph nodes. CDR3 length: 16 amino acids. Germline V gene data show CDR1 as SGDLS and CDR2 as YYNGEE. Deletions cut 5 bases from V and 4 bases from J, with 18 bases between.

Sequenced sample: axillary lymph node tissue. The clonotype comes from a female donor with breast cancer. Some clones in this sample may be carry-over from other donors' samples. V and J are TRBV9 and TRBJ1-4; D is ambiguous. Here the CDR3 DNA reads TGTGCCAGCAGTCCTAGATTGAGGCAGGATAATGAAAAACTGTTTTTT. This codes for CASSPRLRQDNEKLFF.